These T cell receptor beta chains were read from a single sample in a study of cytomegalovirus exposure and HLA in healthy donors. TCRdb keeps only in-frame clones here, not all; method: immunoSEQ multiplex PCR. The table lists more than 95,000 clones, approximately 84% of them singletons. Source material: PBMCs. These receptors came from a man in his late teens or twenties in good health and CMV-seropositive. CDR3s include the opening cysteine and the closing phenylalanine or tryptophan. The D gene is left open where the match is weak. Size tells how often a clone was seen (once, few, many) or the class of an expanded clone, and some rows leave it out.

d_gene	v_gene	abundance	j_gene	CDR3nt	CDR3aa
NA	TRBV19	NA	TRBJ1-1	TGTGCCAGTGGTATCTCCCTTACCAGGGTGAACACTGAAGCTTTCTTT	CASGISLTRVNTEAFF
NA	TRBV7-2	NA	TRBJ1-2	TGTGCCAGCAGCTTAGCGCGGGGGGTTGGCTACACCTTC	CASSLARGVGYTF
TRBD1	TRBV5-1	NA	TRBJ2-5	TGCGCCAGCAGCCTTAACAGGGGCGAGACCCAGTACTTC	CASSLNRGETQYF
TRBD2	TRBV4-1	NA	TRBJ2-3	TGCGCCAGCAGCCCGTTGCTCGGGGGGACGAGCACAGATACGCAGTATTTT	CASSPLLGGTSTDTQYF
TRBD1	TRBV4-3	NA	TRBJ2-6	TGCGCCAGCAGCCTAATGGTAGGGGGCGAAGGGGCCAACGTCCTGACTTTC	CASSLMVGGEGANVLTF
TRBD1	TRBV19	NA	TRBJ1-2	TGTGCCAGTAGTTACACAGGGGGCTCTCTCTCTATTGGCTACACCTTC	CASSYTGGSLSIGYTF
TRBD1	TRBV11-2	few	TRBJ2-5	TGTGCCAGCACAGACAGGGGGCGCGGAGAGACCCAGTACTTC	CASTDRGRGETQYF
NA	TRBV10-3	NA	TRBJ2-3	TGTGCCATCAGTGGAGGGGGTACAGATACGCAGTATTTT	CAISGGGTDTQYF
NA	TRBV27	NA	TRBJ1-1	TGTGCCAGCAGTATACGCCCGACAGGAAATACTGAAGCTTTCTTT	CASSIRPTGNTEAFF
NA	TRBV4-3	NA	TRBJ2-5	TGCGCCAGCGACAAGCCAGGCAGGTTATTTGCAGGAATCCAAGAGACCCAGTACTTC	CASDKPGRLFAGIQETQYF
NA	TRBV18	NA	TRBJ2-1	TGTGCCAGCTCACCCCTCCCCCCGGACAGCTCCTACAATGAGCAGTTCTTC	CASSPLPPDSSYNEQFF
NA	TRBV4-3	NA	TRBJ1-2	TGCGCCAGCAGCCAAGAAGCAGGGCCCTATGGCTACACCTTC	CASSQEAGPYGYTF
NA	TRBV30	NA	TRBJ1-1	TGTGCCTGGACAGAACCATCCCCGGGGGGCCGGGGTGAAGCTTTCTTT	CAWTEPSPGGRGEAFF
TRBD2	TRBV6-5	NA	TRBJ2-3	TGTGCCAGCAGTTTGACTAGCGGCACAGATACGCAGTATTTT	CASSLTSGTDTQYF
TRBD2	TRBV7-9	once	TRBJ2-5	TGTTCCAGCACCTCTATAGCGGGGACGATTCAAGAGACCCAGTACTTC	CSSTSIAGTIQETQYF
TRBD2	TRBV7-2	NA	TRBJ2-3	TGTGCCAGCAGCTTAGGGCTACCCCTAGCGGGCGTCACAGATACGCAGTATTTT	CASSLGLPLAGVTDTQYF
TRBD1	TRBV11-2	NA	TRBJ2-3	TGTGCCAGCAGCTTAGCTCCGACAGGGGGGGACACAGATACGCAGTATTTT	CASSLAPTGGDTDTQYF
TRBD1	TRBV7-9	NA	TRBJ1-1	TGTTCCAGCAGAACCCAGGGGGGTGAGGTGGGAGCTTTCTTT	CSSRTQGGEVGAFF
TRBD2	TRBV2	NA	TRBJ2-1	TGTGCCAGCAGTGTATCGAGGGGAGGGACGATAGATGAGCAGTTCTTC	CASSVSRGGTIDEQFF
TRBD2	TRBV11-2	NA	TRBJ2-4	TGTGCCAGCAGCTTAGGTCCCCTACTAGCGGACATTCAGTACTTC	CASSLGPLLADIQYF
NA	TRBV11-3	once	TRBJ1-1	TGTGCCAGCAGCCGCGGAGGGACTGACTCGGAAGCTTTCTTT	CASSRGGTDSEAFF
TRBD1	TRBV7-2	NA	TRBJ1-2	TGTGCCAGCAGCTTAGTGGTCGGGACAGGTGGGAGAAGGAGCTACACCTTC	CASSLVVGTGGRRSYTF
TRBD1	TRBV5-6	once	TRBJ2-5	TGTGCCAGCAGCCCGGGACAGCGGGAGACCCAGTACTTC	CASSPGQRETQYF
TRBD2	TRBV7-2	NA	TRBJ2-3	TGTGCCAGCAGCCGATTTGGACTAGCGGGACCTGGCACAGATACGCAGTATTTT	CASSRFGLAGPGTDTQYF
NA	TRBV7-2	NA	TRBJ1-1	TGTGCCAGCAGCACGCGTATGAACACTGAAGCTTTCTTT	CASSTRMNTEAFF
NA	TRBV11-2	NA	TRBJ2-7	TGTGCCAGCAGCTTAGAGGAACAACAGGAAGCTTGGTCCTACGAGCAGTACTTC	CASSLEEQQEAWSYEQYF
NA	TRBV19	NA	TRBJ1-1	TGTGCCAGTAGTATAGTCTTCGGGGGGCACACTGAAGCTTTCTTT	CASSIVFGGHTEAFF
NA	TRBV30	NA	TRBJ2-7	TGTGCCTGGAGTGCGGGCAGGGCAGCTGACTCCTACGAGCAGTACTTC	CAWSAGRAADSYEQYF
NA	TRBV11-2	NA	TRBJ2-5	TGTGCCAGCAGCCTATTAGCCCCCGCGAGTCCCGCTGGGACCCAGTACTTC	CASSLLAPASPAGTQYF
NA	TRBV19	NA	TRBJ1-1	TGTGCCAGTAGTATAGGGGCTCCAGGGAAAACTGAAGCTTTCTTT	CASSIGAPGKTEAFF
TRBD1	TRBV6-1	NA	TRBJ1-6	TGTGCCAGCAGTGACAGGGACAGGGATGGTTCACCCCTCCACTTT	CASSDRDRDGSPLHF
NA	TRBV11-3	NA	TRBJ1-5	TGTGCCAGCAGCTTCCCTCGTCCAGGGTTGGACAATCAGCCCCAGCATTTT	CASSFPRPGLDNQPQHF
NA	TRBV2	once	TRBJ2-3	TGTGCCAGCAGTACAGGACGGAACACAGATACGCAGTATTTT	CASSTGRNTDTQYF
NA	TRBV6-6	NA	TRBJ1-2	TGTGCCAGCAGTGTTGGGGACTTCTTTCTGGGGGGCTACACCTTC	CASSVGDFFLGGYTF
TRBD1	TRBV30	NA	TRBJ2-3	TGTGCCTGGAGCACCGGGACAGGGGCCACAGATACGCAGTATTTT	CAWSTGTGATDTQYF
NA	TRBV6-5	NA	TRBJ2-1	TGTGCCAGCAGGCGGGGAGTTTCCAATGAGCAGTTCTTC	CASRRGVSNEQFF
TRBD1	TRBV10-2	NA	TRBJ2-1	TGCGCCAGCAGACCGAGACAGGGGAACTACAATGAGCAGTTCTTC	CASRPRQGNYNEQFF
TRBD1	TRBV27	few	TRBJ1-2	TGTGCCAGCAGTCCATATCCAGAGGGGGCCTACTATGGCTACACCTTC	CASSPYPEGAYYGYTF
TRBD2	TRBV5-6	NA	TRBJ2-7	TGTGCCAGCAGCTTAGCGGGAGCCGGCTACGAGCAGTACTTC	CASSLAGAGYEQYF
TRBD2	TRBV5-1	NA	TRBJ2-7	TGCGCCAGCCTGCCTACTAGCGGTGGCTTTCACGAGCAGTACTTC	CASLPTSGGFHEQYF
NA	TRBV4-1	NA	TRBJ2-7	TGCGCCAGCAGCCATGCGGAGAGGGAGCAGTACTTC	CASSHAEREQYF